This record covers a single T cell receptor beta chain. Time point specified: newly diagnosed GD, antithyroid drugs for less than 3 months. The TCR library was made from RNA that had been extracted from PBMCs in TRIzol. In germline, CDR1 is SNHLY, CDR2 FYNNEI. CDR3 length equals 16 residues. The ends were cut back, 0 bases at V and 0 bases at J, with 11 bases in the middle. This record belongs to a study of regulatory T cells in long-lasting Graves disease. The authors built TCR beta libraries using iRepertoire HTBI primers and Arm-PCR of CDR3 regions. Via MiXCR, TCRdb re-called the multiplex PCR reads, giving one row per CDR3 protein. Altogether about 440,000 distinct CDR3 sequences are present, 15% being singletons, with the ten largest covering 15% to 20%. A further study also used this sample, focusing on T cells in Graves' hyperthyroidism and ophthalmopathy. That paper notes: An initial round of RT-PCR targeting the TCR CDR3 relied on the HTBI primer set. Blood also carried most thyroid clonotypes expanded above 0.001. By a 13 V-J model, ophthalmopathy was set apart from stable hyperthyroidism.

The source of this sequence is a woman aged 25 to 45 with Graves disease. This chain uses TRBV2 with TRBJ1-2, with D tentatively TRBD1 (6 bases). The input for sequencing was peripheral blood mononuclear cells (PBMCs), taken at new diagnosis, from a patient treated with antithyroid drugs. For the CDR3, the DNA is TGTGCCAGCAGTGAAGCGCGGGACAATGCTAACTATGGCTACACCTTC. Protein product: CASSEARDNANYGYTF.